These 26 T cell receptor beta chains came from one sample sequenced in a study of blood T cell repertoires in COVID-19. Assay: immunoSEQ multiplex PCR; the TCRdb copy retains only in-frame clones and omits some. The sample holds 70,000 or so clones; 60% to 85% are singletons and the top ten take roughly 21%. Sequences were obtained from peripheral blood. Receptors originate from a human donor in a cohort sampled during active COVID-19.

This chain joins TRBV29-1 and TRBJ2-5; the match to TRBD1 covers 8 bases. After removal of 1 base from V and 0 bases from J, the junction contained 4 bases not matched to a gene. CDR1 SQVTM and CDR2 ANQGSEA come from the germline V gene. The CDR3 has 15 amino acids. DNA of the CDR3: TGCAGCGTTGAAGCGCAGGGGGCGTACCAAGAGACCCAGTACTTC. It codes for CSVEAQGAYQETQYF.

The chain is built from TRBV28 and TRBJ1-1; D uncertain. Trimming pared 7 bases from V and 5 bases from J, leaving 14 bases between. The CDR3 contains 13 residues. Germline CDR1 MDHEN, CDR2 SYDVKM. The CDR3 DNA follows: TGTGCCAGCAACAATGGTGAATTGACTGAAGCTTTCTTT. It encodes CASNNGELTEAFF. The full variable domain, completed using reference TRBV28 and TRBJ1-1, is DVKVTQSSRYLVKRTGEKVFLECVQDMDHENMFWYRQDPGLGLRLIYFSYDVKMKEKGDIPEGYSVSREKKERFSLILESASTNQTSMYLCASNNGELTEAFFGQGTRLTVV.

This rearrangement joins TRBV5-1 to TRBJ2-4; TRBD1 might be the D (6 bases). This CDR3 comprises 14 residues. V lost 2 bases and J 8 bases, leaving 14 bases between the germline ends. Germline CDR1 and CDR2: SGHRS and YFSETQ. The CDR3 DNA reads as TGCGCCAGCAGCTTTACAGGGAGAGGCGACATTCAGTACTTC. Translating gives CASSFTGRGDIQYF.

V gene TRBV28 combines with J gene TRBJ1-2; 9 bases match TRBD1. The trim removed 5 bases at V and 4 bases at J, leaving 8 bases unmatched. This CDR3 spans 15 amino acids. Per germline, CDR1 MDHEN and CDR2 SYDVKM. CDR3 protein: CASSRNRGQVYGYTF. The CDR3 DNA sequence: TGTGCCAGCAGTCGAAACAGGGGGCAAGTCTATGGCTACACCTTC.

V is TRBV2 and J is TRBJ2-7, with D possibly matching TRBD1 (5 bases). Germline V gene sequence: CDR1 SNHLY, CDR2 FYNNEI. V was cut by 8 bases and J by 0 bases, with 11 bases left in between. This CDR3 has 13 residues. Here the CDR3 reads CASSRQPSYEQYF. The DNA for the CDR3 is TGTGCCAGCTCAAGACAGCCCTCCTACGAGCAGTACTTC.

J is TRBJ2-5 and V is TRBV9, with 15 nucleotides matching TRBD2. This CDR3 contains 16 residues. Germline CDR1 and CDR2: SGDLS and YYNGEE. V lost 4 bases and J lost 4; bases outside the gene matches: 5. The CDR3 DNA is TGTGCCAGCAGCACGGGACTAGCGGGAGGTGTAGAGACCCAGTACTTC. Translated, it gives CASSTGLAGGVETQYF.

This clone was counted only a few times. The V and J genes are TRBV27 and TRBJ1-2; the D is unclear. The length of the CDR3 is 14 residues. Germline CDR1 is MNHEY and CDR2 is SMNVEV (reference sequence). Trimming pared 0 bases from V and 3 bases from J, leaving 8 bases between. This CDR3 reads CASSLSNYHYGYTF. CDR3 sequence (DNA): TGTGCCAGCAGTTTATCGAACTACCACTATGGCTACACCTTC.

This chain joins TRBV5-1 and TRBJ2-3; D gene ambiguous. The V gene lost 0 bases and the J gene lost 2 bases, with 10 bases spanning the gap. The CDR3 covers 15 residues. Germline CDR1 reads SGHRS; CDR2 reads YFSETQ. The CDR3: CASSLDSPDTDTQYF. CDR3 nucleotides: TGCGCCAGCAGCTTGGACTCCCCCGACACAGATACGCAGTATTTT.

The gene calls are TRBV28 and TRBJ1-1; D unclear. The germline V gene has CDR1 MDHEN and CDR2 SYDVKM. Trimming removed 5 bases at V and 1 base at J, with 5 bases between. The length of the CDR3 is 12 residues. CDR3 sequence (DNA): TGTGCCAGCAGTCCCCAGAACACTGAAGCTTTCTTT. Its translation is CASSPQNTEAFF.

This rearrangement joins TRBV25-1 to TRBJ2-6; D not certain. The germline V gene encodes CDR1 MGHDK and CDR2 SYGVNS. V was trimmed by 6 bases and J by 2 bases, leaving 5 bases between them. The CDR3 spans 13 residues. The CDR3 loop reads CASSLPGANVLTF. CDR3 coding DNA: TGTGCCAGCAGCCTCCCTGGGGCCAACGTCCTGACTTTC.

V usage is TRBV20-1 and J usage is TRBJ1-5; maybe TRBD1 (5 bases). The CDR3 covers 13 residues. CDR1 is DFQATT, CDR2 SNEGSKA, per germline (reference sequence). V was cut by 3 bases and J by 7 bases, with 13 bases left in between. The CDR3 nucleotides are TGCAGTGCTAGTCCAGGGCCAAGGCAGCCCCAGCATTTT. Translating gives CSASPGPRQPQHF.

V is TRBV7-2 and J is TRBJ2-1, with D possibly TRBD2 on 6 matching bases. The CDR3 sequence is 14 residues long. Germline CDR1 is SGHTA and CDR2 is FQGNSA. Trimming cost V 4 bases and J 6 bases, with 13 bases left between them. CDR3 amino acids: CASSSGLRGNEQFF. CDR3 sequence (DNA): TGTGCCAGCAGCTCCGGACTAAGGGGCAATGAGCAGTTCTTC. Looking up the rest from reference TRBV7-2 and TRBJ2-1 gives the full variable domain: GAGVSQSPSNKVTEKGKDVELRCDPISGHTALYWYRQSLGQGLEFLIYFQGNSAPDKSGLPSDRFSAERTGGSVSTLTIQRTQQEDSAVYLCASSSGLRGNEQFFGPGTRLTVL.

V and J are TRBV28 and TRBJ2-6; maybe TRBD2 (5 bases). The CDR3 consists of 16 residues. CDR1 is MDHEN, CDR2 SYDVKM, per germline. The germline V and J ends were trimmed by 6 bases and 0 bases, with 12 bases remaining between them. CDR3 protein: CASRGAGSSGANVLTF. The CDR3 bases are TGTGCCAGCAGGGGAGCCGGTAGCTCTGGGGCCAACGTCCTGACTTTC.

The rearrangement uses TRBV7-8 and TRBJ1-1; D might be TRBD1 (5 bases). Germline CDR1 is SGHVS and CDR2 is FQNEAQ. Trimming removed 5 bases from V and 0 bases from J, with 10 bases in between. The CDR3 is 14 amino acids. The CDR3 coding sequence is TGTGCCAGCAGCCGAGACAGCATGAACACTGAAGCTTTCTTT. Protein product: CASSRDSMNTEAFF.

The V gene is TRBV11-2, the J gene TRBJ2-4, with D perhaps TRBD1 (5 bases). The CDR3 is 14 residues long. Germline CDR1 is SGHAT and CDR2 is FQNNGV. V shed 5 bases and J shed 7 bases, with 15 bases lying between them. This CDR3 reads CASSPPGRVNIQYF. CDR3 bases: TGTGCCAGCAGCCCCCCCGGCAGGGTGAACATTCAGTACTTC.

CDR3: CASSSPGENIQYF. CDR3 sequence (DNA): TGTGCCAGCAGCTCCCCCGGGGAAAACATTCAGTACTTC. V is TRBV11-3 and J is TRBJ2-4, with a weak D call TRBD2 (5 bases). Looked up from germline, CDR1 is SGHNT and CDR2 is YENEEA. Between the trimmed V and J ends, which lost 4 bases and 5 bases, there was a span of 9 bases. The CDR3 length is 13 residues.

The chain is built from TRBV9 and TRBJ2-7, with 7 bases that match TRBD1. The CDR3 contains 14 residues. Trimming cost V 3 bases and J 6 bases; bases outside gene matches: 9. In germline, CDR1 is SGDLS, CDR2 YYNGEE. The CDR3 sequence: CASSAGTAGSEQYF. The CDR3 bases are TGTGCCAGCAGCGCCGGGACAGCCGGCTCCGAGCAGTACTTC.

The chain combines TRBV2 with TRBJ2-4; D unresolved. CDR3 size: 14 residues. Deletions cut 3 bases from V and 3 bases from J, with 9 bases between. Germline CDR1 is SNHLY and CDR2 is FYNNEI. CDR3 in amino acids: CASSDNRSKNIQYF. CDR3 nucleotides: TGTGCCAGCAGTGATAACCGCAGCAAAAACATTCAGTACTTC.

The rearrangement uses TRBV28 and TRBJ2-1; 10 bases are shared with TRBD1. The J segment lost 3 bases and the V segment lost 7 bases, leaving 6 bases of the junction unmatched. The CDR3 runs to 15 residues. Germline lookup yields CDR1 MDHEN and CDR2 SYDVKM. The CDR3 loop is CASKLGQGNYNEQFF. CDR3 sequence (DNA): TGTGCCAGCAAACTGGGACAGGGGAACTACAATGAGCAGTTCTTC.

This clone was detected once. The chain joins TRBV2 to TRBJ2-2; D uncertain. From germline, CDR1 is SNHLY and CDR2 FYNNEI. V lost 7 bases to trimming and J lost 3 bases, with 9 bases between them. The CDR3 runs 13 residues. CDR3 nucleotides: TGTGCCAGCACCCTACTTGACACCGGGGAGCTGTTTTTT. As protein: CASTLLDTGELFF.

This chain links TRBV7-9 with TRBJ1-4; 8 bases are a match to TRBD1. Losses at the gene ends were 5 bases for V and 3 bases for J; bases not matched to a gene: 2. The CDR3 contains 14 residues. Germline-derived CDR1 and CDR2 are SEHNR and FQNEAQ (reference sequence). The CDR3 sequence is CASSPTGANEKLFF. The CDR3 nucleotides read TGTGCCAGCAGCCCGACAGGGGCTAATGAAAAACTGTTTTTT.

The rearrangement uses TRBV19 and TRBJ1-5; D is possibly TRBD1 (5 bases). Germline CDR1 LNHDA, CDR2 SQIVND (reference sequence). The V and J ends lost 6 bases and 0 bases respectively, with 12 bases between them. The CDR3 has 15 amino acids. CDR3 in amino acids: CASRAGLYSNQPQHF. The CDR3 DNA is TGTGCCAGTAGGGCAGGGCTTTATAGCAATCAGCCCCAGCATTTT. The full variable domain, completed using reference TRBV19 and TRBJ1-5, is DGGITQSPKYLFRKEGQNVTLSCEQNLNHDAMYWYRQDPGQGLRLIYYSQIVNDFQKGDIAEGYSVSREKKESFPLTVTSAQKNPTAFYLCASRAGLYSNQPQHFGDGTRLSIL.

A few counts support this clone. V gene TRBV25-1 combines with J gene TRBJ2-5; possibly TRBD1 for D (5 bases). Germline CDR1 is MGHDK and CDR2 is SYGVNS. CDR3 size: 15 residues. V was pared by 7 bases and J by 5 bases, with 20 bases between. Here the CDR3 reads CASTPNGAGWETQYF. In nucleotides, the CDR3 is TGTGCCAGCACCCCGAACGGTGCAGGGTGGGAGACCCAGTACTTC.

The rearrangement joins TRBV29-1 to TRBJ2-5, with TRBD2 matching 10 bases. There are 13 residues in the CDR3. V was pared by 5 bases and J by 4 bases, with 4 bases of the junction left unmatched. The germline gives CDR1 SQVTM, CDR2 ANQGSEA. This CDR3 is CSVLAGALETQYF. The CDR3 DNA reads TGCAGCGTTCTAGCGGGAGCCTTAGAGACCCAGTACTTC.

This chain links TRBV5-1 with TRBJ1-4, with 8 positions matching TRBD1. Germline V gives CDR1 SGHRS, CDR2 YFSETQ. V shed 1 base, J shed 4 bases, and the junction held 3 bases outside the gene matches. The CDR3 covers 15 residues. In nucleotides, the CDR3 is TGCGCCAGCAGCTTGTCAGGGGGCCTTAATGAAAAACTGTTTTTT. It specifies CASSLSGGLNEKLFF.

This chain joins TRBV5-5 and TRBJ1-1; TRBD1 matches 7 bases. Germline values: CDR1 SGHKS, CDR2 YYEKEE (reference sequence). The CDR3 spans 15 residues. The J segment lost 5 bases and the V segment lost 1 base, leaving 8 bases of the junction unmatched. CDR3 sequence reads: CASSLSRGKGTEAFF. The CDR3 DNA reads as TGTGCCAGCAGCTTGTCCAGGGGGAAGGGGACTGAAGCTTTCTTT.